These T cell receptor beta chains were read from a single sample in a study of T cell responses to AZD1222 COVID-19 vaccine. The method was immunoSEQ multiplex PCR; TCRdb's version includes in-frame clones alone and lacks a portion of them. The sample lists about 120,000 clones, around 92% occurring once. Sequences were derived from peripheral blood, sampled 28 days after the second AZD1222 dose. These receptors all come from an adult who received the AZD1222 COVID-19 vaccine. Both conserved end residues are part of each CDR3. The order of the fields is D gene, clone size, V gene, J gene, CDR3 protein, CDR3 DNA. A D gene is named only where the DNA matches it firmly. The size entry is marked missing in some rows and otherwise reads once, few, many or a size class.

.	.	TRBV28	TRBJ1-1	CASSSVLVAFF	TGTGCCAGCAGTTCGGTCCTCGTAGCTTTCTTT
.	.	TRBV28	TRBJ1-2	CASSPLTGYTF	TGTGCCAGCAGCCCTCTAACGGGCTACACCTTC
.	.	TRBV7-9	TRBJ1-6	CASSLGGSYNSPLHF	TGTGCCAGCAGCTTGGGGGGATCTTATAATTCACCCCTCCACTTT
TRBD2	.	TRBV6-1	TRBJ2-7	CASSEWLAGVRYEQYF	TGTGCCAGCAGTGAATGGCTAGCGGGGGTACGGTACGAGCAGTACTTC
.	.	TRBV6-5	TRBJ1-6	CASSSPNSPLHF	TGTGCCAGCAGTTCTCCCAATTCACCCCTCCACTTT
.	.	TRBV5-1	TRBJ2-7	CASSLARELYEQYF	TGCGCCAGCAGCTTGGCCAGGGAGCTCTACGAGCAGTACTTC
TRBD1	.	TRBV15	TRBJ1-1	CATSRLQGLNTEAFF	TGTGCCACCAGCAGACTACAGGGGTTGAACACTGAAGCTTTCTTT
TRBD1	.	TRBV7-2	TRBJ1-1	CASSLSMTGWSEAFF	TGTGCCAGCAGCTTATCGATGACAGGGTGGTCTGAAGCTTTCTTT
.	once	TRBV7-2	TRBJ2-3	CASSPRDAPSTDTQYF	TGTGCCAGCAGCCCCAGGGACGCCCCTAGCACAGATACGCAGTATTTT
.	.	TRBV14	TRBJ2-7	CASSQRRSSYEQYF	TGTGCCAGCAGCCAAAGACGGAGCTCCTACGAGCAGTACTTC
.	.	TRBV6-2/TRBV6-3	TRBJ2-7	CASSLTYEQYF	TGTGCCAGCAGTTTAACGTACGAGCAGTACTTC
TRBD1	.	TRBV15	TRBJ2-1	CATSRDLGQGAHNEQFF	TGTGCCACCAGCAGAGATTTAGGACAGGGGGCCCACAATGAGCAGTTCTTC
TRBD1	.	TRBV24-1	TRBJ1-2	CATSDSRTGDYGYTF	TGTGCCACCAGTGATTCGCGGACAGGCGACTATGGCTACACCTTC
.	.	TRBV28	TRBJ2-2	CASSLGASSTGELFF	TGTGCCAGCAGTTTAGGCGCTAGTAGCACCGGGGAGCTGTTTTTT
.	.	TRBV10-1	TRBJ1-6	CASRATVGTPLHF	TGCGCCAGCAGGGCAACCGTCGGGACACCCCTCCACTTT
.	.	TRBV3-1/TRBV3-2	TRBJ1-5	CASSQGQNSNQPQHF	TGTGCCAGCAGCCAAGGGCAGAATAGCAATCAGCCCCAGCATTTT
TRBD1	.	TRBV4-1	TRBJ2-6	CASSYPPGQGNSGANVLTF	TGCGCCAGCAGCTACCCTCCGGGACAGGGGAACTCTGGGGCCAACGTCCTGACTTTC
.	.	TRBV4-1	TRBJ2-3	CASSHPLDTQYF	TGCGCCAGCAGTCATCCATTAGATACGCAGTATTTT
.	.	TRBV5-6	TRBJ1-6	CASSGRGTGFYSPLHF	TGTGCCAGCAGCGGAAGGGGAACAGGGTTCTATTCACCCCTCCACTTT
.	.	TRBV5-6	TRBJ2-3	CASSEPTETFTDTQYF	TGTGCCAGCAGCGAACCGACAGAAACGTTCACAGATACGCAGTATTTT
TRBD2	.	TRBV4-1	TRBJ2-1	CASSQGPAGGYNEQFF	TGCGCCAGCAGCCAAGGCCCAGCGGGAGGATACAATGAGCAGTTCTTC
TRBD2	.	TRBV5-6	TRBJ2-1	CASRPSGGPTNEQFF	TGTGCCAGCAGGCCCAGCGGGGGACCTACCAATGAGCAGTTCTTC
TRBD1	.	TRBV18	TRBJ1-2	CASSPGQTLYGYTF	TGTGCCAGCTCACCGGGACAGACCCTCTATGGCTACACCTTC
TRBD1	.	TRBV24-1	TRBJ1-5	CATSDPQGAGQPQHF	TGTGCCACCAGTGACCCCCAGGGGGCAGGGCAGCCCCAGCATTTT
TRBD2	.	TRBV3-1/TRBV3-2	TRBJ2-1	CASSQDGSASGYNEQFF	TGTGCCAGCAGCCAAGATGGATCGGCTAGCGGCTACAATGAGCAGTTCTTC
.	.	TRBV19	TRBJ1-1	CASSPLGGPDTEAFF	TGTGCCAGTAGTCCCTTAGGGGGGCCGGACACTGAAGCTTTCTTT
.	.	TRBV5-4	TRBJ2-5	CASSPLGIQETQYF	TGTGCCAGCAGCCCCCTGGGGATCCAAGAGACCCAGTACTTC
.	.	TRBV28	TRBJ1-6	CASSEGIHSPLHF	TGTGCCAGCAGTGAGGGGATTCATTCACCCCTCCACTTT
.	few	TRBV11-2	TRBJ1-1	CASSLYFGNTEAFF	TGTGCCAGCAGCTTATACTTCGGAAACACTGAAGCTTTCTTT
.	.	TRBV10-3	TRBJ2-3	CAISESGGALGTDTQYF	TGTGCCATCAGTGAGTCCGGGGGTGCTTTAGGCACAGATACGCAGTATTTT
.	.	TRBV18	TRBJ2-7	CASSQDTSPKSEQYF	TGTGCCAGCTCCCAGGACACCTCCCCGAAAAGCGAGCAGTACTTC
.	.	TRBV5-1	TRBJ1-2	CASRAQGSANYGYTF	TGCGCCAGCAGGGCCCAGGGCAGCGCTAACTATGGCTACACCTTC
.	.	TRBV7-2	TRBJ2-2	CASSLARTNTGELFF	TGTGCCAGCAGCTTAGCCAGGACGAACACCGGGGAGCTGTTTTTT
.	.	TRBV7-7	TRBJ2-1	CASSLSWAEYNEQFF	TGTGCTAGCAGCTTAAGTTGGGCAGAATACAATGAGCAGTTCTTC
.	.	TRBV20-1	TRBJ2-3	CSASALLTGAPDTQYF	TGCAGTGCTAGTGCCCTGCTCACGGGGGCTCCAGATACGCAGTATTTT
.	once	TRBV28	TRBJ1-5	CASSLGSNQPQHF	TGTGCCAGCAGTTTGGGTAGCAATCAGCCCCAGCATTTT
TRBD1	.	TRBV10-2	TRBJ1-2	CASSDLRDRASGYTF	TGCGCCAGCAGTGACCTCCGGGACAGGGCGAGTGGCTACACCTTC
.	once	TRBV5-1	TRBJ2-5	CASSLSLGAGQETQYF	TGCGCCAGCAGCTTGAGTCTAGGGGCAGGTCAAGAGACCCAGTACTTC
.	once	TRBV24-1	TRBJ2-2	CATSDLPGELFF	TGTGCCACCAGTGATTTGCCTGGGGAGCTGTTTTTT
.	.	TRBV6-5	TRBJ1-6	CASSSGMAYNSPLHF	TGTGCCAGCAGTTCCGGGATGGCCTATAATTCACCCCTCCACTTT
.	once	TRBV7-2	TRBJ2-1	CASVWGGPYNEQFF	TGTGCCAGCGTATGGGGGGGGCCCTACAATGAGCAGTTCTTC
.	once	TRBV7-9	TRBJ2-2	CASSLVEGSMTGELFF	TGTGCCAGCAGTCTAGTGGAGGGCTCGATGACCGGGGAGCTGTTTTTT
TRBD1	.	TRBV19	TRBJ1-5	CASSKVSGQGGQPQHF	TGTGCCAGTAGTAAGGTTTCGGGACAGGGAGGACAGCCCCAGCATTTT
.	.	TRBV7-2	TRBJ2-5	CASSLAGRGETQYF	TGTGCCAGCAGCTTAGCGGGACGGGGGGAGACCCAGTACTTC
.	.	TRBV4-1	TRBJ1-2	CASSQVGGGYTF	TGCGCCAGCAGCCAAGTCGGAGGCGGCTACACCTTC
.	.	TRBV29-1	TRBJ2-7	CSVEGQAYEQYF	TGCAGCGTTGAAGGGCAGGCCTACGAGCAGTACTTC
.	.	TRBV19	TRBJ2-1	CASRSQGASNEQFF	TGTGCCAGTAGGAGCCAGGGAGCTAGTAATGAGCAGTTCTTC
TRBD2	.	TRBV7-9	TRBJ2-7	CASSRLAGSYEQYF	TGTGCCAGCAGCCGACTAGCGGGGAGCTACGAGCAGTACTTC
.	.	TRBV13	TRBJ1-1	CASSLEGALDTEAFF	TGTGCCAGCAGCTTAGAAGGGGCGCTTGACACTGAAGCTTTCTTT
.	.	TRBV5-1	TRBJ1-4	CASSLEGLANEKLFF	TGCGCCAGCAGCTTGGAGGGGCTTGCTAATGAAAAACTGTTTTTT
.	.	TRBV12-3/TRBV12-4	TRBJ1-1	CASRKRVNTEAFF	TGTGCCAGCAGAAAAAGGGTGAACACTGAAGCTTTCTTT